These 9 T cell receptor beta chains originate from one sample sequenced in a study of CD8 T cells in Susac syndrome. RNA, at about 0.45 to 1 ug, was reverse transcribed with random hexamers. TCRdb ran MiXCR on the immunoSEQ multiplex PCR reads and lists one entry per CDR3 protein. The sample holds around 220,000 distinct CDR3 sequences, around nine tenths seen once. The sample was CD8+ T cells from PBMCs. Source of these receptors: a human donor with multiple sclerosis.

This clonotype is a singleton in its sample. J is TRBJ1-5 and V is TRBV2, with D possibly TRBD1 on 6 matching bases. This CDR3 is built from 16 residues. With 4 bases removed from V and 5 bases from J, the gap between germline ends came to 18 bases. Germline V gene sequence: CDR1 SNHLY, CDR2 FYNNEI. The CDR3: CASSGQGTPGYQPQHF. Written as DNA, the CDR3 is TGTGCCAGCAGTGGTCAGGGGACCCCCGGTTATCAGCCCCAGCATTTT.

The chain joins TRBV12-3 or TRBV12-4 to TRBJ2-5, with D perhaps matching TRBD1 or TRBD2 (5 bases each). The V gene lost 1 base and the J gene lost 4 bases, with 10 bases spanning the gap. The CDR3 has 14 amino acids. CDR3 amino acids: CASSLDPGGETQYF. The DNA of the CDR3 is TGTGCCAGCAGTTTAGACCCTGGGGGAGAGACCCAGTACTTC.

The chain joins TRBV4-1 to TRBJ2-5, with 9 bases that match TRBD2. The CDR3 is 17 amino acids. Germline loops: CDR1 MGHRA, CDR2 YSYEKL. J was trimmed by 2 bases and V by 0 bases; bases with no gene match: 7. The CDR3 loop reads CASSQEGAGGLQETQYF. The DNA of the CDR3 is TGCGCCAGCAGCCAAGAGGGAGCGGGGGGCTTACAAGAGACCCAGTACTTC.

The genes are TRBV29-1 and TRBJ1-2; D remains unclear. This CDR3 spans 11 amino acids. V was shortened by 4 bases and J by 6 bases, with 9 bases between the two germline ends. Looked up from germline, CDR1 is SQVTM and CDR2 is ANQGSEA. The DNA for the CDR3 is TGCAGCGTTGGGTTCGGGGATGGCTACACCTTC. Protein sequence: CSVGFGDGYTF.

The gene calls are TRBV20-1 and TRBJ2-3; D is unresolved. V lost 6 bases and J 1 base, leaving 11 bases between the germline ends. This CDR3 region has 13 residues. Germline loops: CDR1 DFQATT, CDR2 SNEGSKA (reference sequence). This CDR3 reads CSANYNRTDTQYF. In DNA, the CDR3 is TGCAGTGCAAACTACAACCGCACAGATACGCAGTATTTT.

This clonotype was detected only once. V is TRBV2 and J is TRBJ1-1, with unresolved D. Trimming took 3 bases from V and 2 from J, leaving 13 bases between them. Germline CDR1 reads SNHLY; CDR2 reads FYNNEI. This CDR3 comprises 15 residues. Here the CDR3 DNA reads TGTGCCAGCAGTGATCGTCCGGGAGTAAACACTGAAGCTTTCTTT. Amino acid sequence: CASSDRPGVNTEAFF.

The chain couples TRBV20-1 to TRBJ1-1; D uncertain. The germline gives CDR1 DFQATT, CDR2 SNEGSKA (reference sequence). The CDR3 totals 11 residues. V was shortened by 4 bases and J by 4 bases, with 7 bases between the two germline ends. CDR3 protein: CSAMIGTEAFF. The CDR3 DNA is TGCAGTGCTATGATTGGCACTGAAGCTTTCTTT.

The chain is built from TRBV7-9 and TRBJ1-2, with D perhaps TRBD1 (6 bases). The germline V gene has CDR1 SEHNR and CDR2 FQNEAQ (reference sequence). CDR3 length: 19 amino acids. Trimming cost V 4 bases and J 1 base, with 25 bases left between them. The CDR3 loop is CASSSPPGTTPFNNYGYTF. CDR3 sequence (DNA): TGTGCCAGCAGCTCGCCCCCCGGGACAACTCCTTTCAATAACTATGGCTACACCTTC.

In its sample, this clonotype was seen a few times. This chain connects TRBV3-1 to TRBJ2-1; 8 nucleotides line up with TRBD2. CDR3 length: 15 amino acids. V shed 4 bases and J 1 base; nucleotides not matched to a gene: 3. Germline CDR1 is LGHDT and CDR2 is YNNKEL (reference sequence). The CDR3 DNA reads TGTGCCAGCAGCCTTTTAGCGGGGTCCTACAATGAGCAGTTCTTC. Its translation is CASSLLAGSYNEQFF.